This TCR beta chain was profiled in a study of T cell responses to AZD1222 COVID-19 vaccine. Findings and limits, study-wide: Most donors were white British, females outnumbered males, and clonal diversity was possibly underestimated. Vaccine-related CD4 TCRs covered spike, predominating at 160-218 and 743-854. Seropositivity was recorded at baseline in only 5 or 6 AZD1222 recipients. Unmutated variant regions reportedly attract nearly half of all spike-specific TCRs.

The V and J ends lost 7 bases and 9 bases respectively, with 13 bases between them. This CDR3 contains 12 residues. Profiled with immunoSEQ multiplex PCR; TCRdb holds only in-frame clones, not every one. In the table there are 100,000 to 150,000 clones, about nine tenths of which are singletons. On this clone: The antigen is unknown.

This sequence was found in an adult in good health. The gene calls are TRBV12-3 or TRBV12-4 and TRBJ1-5; D uncertain. The starting material was peripheral blood, obtained on day 0 of AZD1222 vaccination. CDR3 sequence (DNA): TGTGCCAGCACCCTAAACGGACTGCCCCAGCATTTT. It is translated as CASTLNGLPQHF.